This T cell receptor beta chain was found in a study of shared clonotypes between healthy human individuals. Study-wide background: The study enrolled a couple of women and a few men aged 18 to 49. Points from the study as a whole: Tissue TCR repertoires likely differ from these blood-only repertoires.

The CDR3 has 16 residues. Trimming pared 0 bases from V and 0 bases from J, leaving 10 bases between. Germline V gives CDR1 SGHVS, CDR2 FNYEAQ. Replicate PCRs for sorted subsets used about 200 ng DNA; this equaled about 30,000 T cell genomes. Clones were read by immunoSEQ multiplex PCR, and TCRdb kept only the in-frame ones, dropping some. The repertoire has 2,500,000 or so clones, roughly 93% of them found once; the top ten carry 0.36%. As regards this clone: Its antigen is currently unknown.

The gene calls are TRBV7-6 and TRBJ2-3, with a possible D match to TRBD2 (6 bases). The TCR was taken from a man younger than 35 in good health. Some clones in this sample may be carry-over from other donors' samples. Sequenced: naive CD4+ T cells from PBMCs. Subset in this sample: CD45RA+ positively selected. The CDR3 spells CASSLATGLSTDTQYF. The CDR3 DNA follows: TGTGCCAGCAGCTTAGCTACGGGACTCAGCACAGATACGCAGTATTTT.